The 10 T cell receptor beta chains presented below share a single source sample, sequenced in a study of chemoradiotherapy in HPV16-positive cancers. The repertoire was sequenced with immunoSEQ multiplex PCR; TCRdb's copy has only in-frame clones and lacks some. This repertoire shows about 35,000 clones, about 90% found once; its top ten account for approximately 3.7%. Sequencing was performed on blood, taken from a patient who underwent chemoradiotherapy. The receptors shown here come from a human donor with HPV-associated anogenital cancer.

This clone was seen a few times. The CDR3 loop is CASSPPAGGRNSPLHF. In nucleotides, the CDR3 is TGTGCCAGCAGCCCTCCTGCCGGGGGGCGTAATTCACCCCTCCACTTT. The chain couples TRBV9 to TRBJ1-6; possibly TRBD1 for D (6 bases). The germline V and J ends were trimmed by 4 bases and 6 bases, with 17 bases remaining between them. This CDR3 comprises 16 residues. CDR1 and CDR2 (germline): SGDLS, YYNGEE.

The count of this clone is one. This chain joins TRBV7-9 and TRBJ1-1; D is perhaps TRBD1 (5 bases). V dropped 4 bases and J dropped 1 base, with 10 bases sitting between them. The CDR3 has 14 residues. Germline-derived CDR1 and CDR2 are SEHNR and FQNEAQ (reference sequence). The CDR3 protein is CASSSRQQNTEAFF. In DNA form, the CDR3 reads TGTGCCAGCAGCTCACGACAGCAGAACACTGAAGCTTTCTTT.

The V gene is TRBV7-9, the J gene TRBJ1-3, with D maybe TRBD1 (6 bases). The germline gives CDR1 SEHNR, CDR2 FQNEAQ (reference sequence). V dropped 5 bases and J dropped 3 bases, with 14 bases sitting between them. CDR3 length: 15 amino acids. The CDR3 DNA reads TGTGCCAGCAGCCAACCCGGGGGCGGTGGAAACACCATATATTTT. As protein: CASSQPGGGGNTIYF.

This sequence joins TRBV7-9 and TRBJ1-1; possible D gene TRBD1, 5 bases. The CDR3 runs 16 residues. Trimming shortened V by 5 bases and J by 1 base, and 17 bases separated the two germline ends. Per germline, CDR1 SEHNR and CDR2 FQNEAQ (reference sequence). The CDR3, as DNA: TGTGCCAGCAGCACGTCGGGGGGAGAAGGGAACACTGAAGCTTTCTTT. Residues: CASSTSGGEGNTEAFF.

The chain combines TRBV5-6 with TRBJ2-7, with D unclear. The CDR3 extends over 14 amino acids. CDR1 and CDR2 (germline): SGHDT, YYEEEE. V gave up 0 bases and J gave up 4 bases, with 11 bases separating them. CDR3 sequence (DNA): TGTGCCAGCAGCTTGGTGGGCATAAGTTACGAGCAGTACTTC. Encoded protein: CASSLVGISYEQYF.

This rearrangement joins TRBV7-2 to TRBJ2-5; D gene ambiguous. The V gene lost 2 bases and the J gene lost 2 bases, with 6 bases spanning the gap. From germline, CDR1 is SGHTA and CDR2 FQGNSA. The CDR3 covers 13 residues. The CDR3 protein is CASSLTPQETQYF. CDR3 coding DNA: TGTGCCAGCAGCTTAACACCGCAAGAGACCCAGTACTTC.

The chain employs TRBV19 and TRBJ1-1; D is undetermined. Trimming cost V 6 bases and J 10 bases, with 15 bases left between them. Germline V gene sequence: CDR1 LNHDA, CDR2 SQIVND (reference sequence). This CDR3 region has 12 residues. The CDR3 spells CASSPPGNGAFF. Here the CDR3 DNA reads TGTGCCAGTAGCCCCCCGGGGAACGGAGCTTTCTTT. The variable domain in full, completed from reference TRBV19 and TRBJ1-1, reads DGGITQSPKYLFRKEGQNVTLSCEQNLNHDAMYWYRQDPGQGLRLIYYSQIVNDFQKGDIAEGYSVSREKKESFPLTVTSAQKNPTAFYLCASSPPGNGAFFGQGTRLTVV.

The chain has TRBV5-4 and TRBJ2-2; D may be TRBD1 or TRBD2 (6 bases each). Trimming left V 0 bases short and J 6 bases short, with 21 bases between. The CDR3 contains 18 residues. The germline gives CDR1 SGHNT, CDR2 YYREEE (reference sequence). The CDR3 here is CASSLEVGRGRLAGELFF. The CDR3, as DNA: TGTGCCAGCAGCTTGGAGGTTGGCCGGGGGCGCCTCGCCGGGGAGCTGTTTTTT.

The chain links TRBV4-1 to TRBJ1-1, with D perhaps TRBD1 (5 bases). CDR1 MGHRA and CDR2 YSYEKL come from the germline V gene. The CDR3 extends over 17 amino acids. V gave up 3 bases and J gave up 0 bases, with 17 bases separating them. The CDR3 loop is CASSHFAGERMNTEAFF. The CDR3 DNA is TGCGCCAGCAGCCACTTCGCGGGGGAGAGGATGAACACTGAAGCTTTCTTT.

This clone was seen a single time. CDR3 in DNA: TGTGCCAGCAGCGTAGTAGGTGCGACAGATACGCAGTATTTT. This gives the protein CASSVVGATDTQYF. The V call is TRBV9, the J call TRBJ2-3; D is unresolved. The length of the CDR3 is 14 residues. Between the trimmed V and J ends, which lost 0 bases and 3 bases, there was a span of 8 bases. The V gene's germline CDR1 is SGDLS and CDR2 YYNGEE.